Presented here are 30 T cell receptor beta chains from one specimen sequenced in a study of cytomegalovirus exposure and HLA in healthy donors. The PCR contained 60 Vbeta and 13 Jbeta primers. Repertoires were generated with immunoSEQ multiplex PCR, while TCRdb's copy carries only in-frame clones and drops some. The sample has about 120,000 clones; roughly 80% are singletons. Sequenced: PBMCs. The source is a woman aged 30 to 39 in good health and CMV-seropositive.

The chain recombines TRBV18 with TRBJ2-3; maybe TRBD1 (5 bases). CDR3 length equals 15 residues. Germline assignment: CDR1 KGHSH and CDR2 LQKENI. Trimming stripped 3 bases from V and 0 bases from J, with 10 bases between. The CDR3 nucleotides read TGTGCCAGCTCACCCACGGCAGGGAGCACAGATACGCAGTATTTT. The encoded protein is CASSPTAGSTDTQYF.

V and J are TRBV7-3 and TRBJ1-2, with D unclear. The germline V gene has CDR1 SGHTA and CDR2 FQGTGA. This CDR3 spans 15 amino acids. V was clipped by 5 bases and J by 4 bases, with 17 bases between them. CDR3: CASSAFELSGYGYTF. In DNA form, the CDR3 reads TGTGCCAGCAGCGCCTTCGAGCTGAGCGGCTATGGCTACACCTTC. Combining the CDR3 with reference TRBV7-3 and TRBJ1-2 gives the whole variable domain GAGVSQTPSNKVTEKGKYVELRCDPISGHTALYWYRQSLGQGPEFLIYFQGTGAADDSGLPNDRFFAVRPEGSVSTLKIQRTERGDSAVYLCASSAFELSGYGYTFGSGTRLTVV.

This chain uses TRBV4-1 with TRBJ2-1, with 10 bases identical to TRBD2. V shed 3 bases and J 3 bases; nucleotides not matched to a gene: 2. The CDR3 consists of 15 residues. CDR1 is MGHRA and CDR2 is YSYEKL in the germline V gene. The CDR3 loop is CASSQTSGFYNEQFF. The CDR3 DNA reads TGCGCCAGCAGCCAGACTAGCGGGTTCTACAATGAGCAGTTCTTC.

The rearrangement links TRBV4-1 to TRBJ1-2, with 7 positions matching TRBD1. This CDR3 comprises 15 residues. Germline CDR1 MGHRA, CDR2 YSYEKL. V was clipped by 4 bases and J by 5 bases; unmatched bases: 10. In DNA, the CDR3 is TGCGCCAGCAGCCTCCCGACAGGGAAGAGGTATGGCTACACCTTC. Translation: CASSLPTGKRYGYTF.

Note on this clone: At the DNA level, this CDR3 is encoded by other sequences in the same sample as well. The chain is built from TRBV5-4 and TRBJ1-2, with 10 bases lining up with TRBD1. The CDR3 sequence is 15 residues long. V lost 5 bases and J lost 2; bases outside the gene matches: 6. CDR1 is SGHNT and CDR2 is YYREEE in the germline V gene (reference sequence). CDR3 in DNA: TGTGCCAGCAGTCTGAGGACAGGGGGGAACTATGGCTACACCTTC. It specifies CASSLRTGGNYGYTF.

V gene TRBV7-2 combines with J gene TRBJ2-7; 9 positions match TRBD1. CDR3 length: 14 amino acids. J gave up 2 bases and V 5 bases, and 4 bases lay outside the gene matches. Germline values: CDR1 SGHTA, CDR2 FQGNSA. CDR3 DNA: TGTGCCAGCAGCCTGCGGGACAGGGCCTACGAGCAGTACTTC. Protein sequence: CASSLRDRAYEQYF.

The chain combines TRBV5-1 with TRBJ1-6; weak D call: TRBD1 (5 bases). The ends were cut back, 7 bases at V and 7 bases at J, with 21 bases in the middle. The V gene's germline CDR1 is SGHRS and CDR2 YFSETQ. CDR3 length equals 16 residues. CDR3 protein: CASSLGGTGINSPLHF. CDR3 sequence (DNA): TGCGCCAGCTCCCTGGGGGGAACAGGCATAAATTCACCCCTCCACTTT.

The chain has TRBV7-2 and TRBJ1-5; perhaps TRBD1 as D (5 bases). The V gene's germline CDR1 is SGHTA and CDR2 FQGNSA. CDR3 length equals 14 residues. V lost 5 bases to trimming and J lost 3 bases, with 11 bases between them. The CDR3 DNA follows: TGTGCCAGCAGCCCCGGACATTTCAATCAGCCCCAGCATTTT. It is translated as CASSPGHFNQPQHF.

The chain is built from TRBV4-1 and TRBJ1-4; the D gene is possibly TRBD1 (5 bases). Germline assignment: CDR1 MGHRA and CDR2 YSYEKL. Trimming took off 1 base at V and 3 bases at J, with 9 bases between the two ends. The CDR3 runs 15 residues. CDR3 nucleotide sequence: TGCGCCAGCAGCCAAGGACAGTTTTCTAATGAAAAACTGTTTTTT. This codes for CASSQGQFSNEKLFF.

This clone was detected a few times. The chain couples TRBV30 to TRBJ2-5; 8 nucleotides match TRBD1. Germline V lookup: CDR1 GTSNPN, CDR2 SVGIG (reference sequence). With 4 bases clipped from V and 5 bases from J, the junction kept 3 bases outside the gene matches. The length of the CDR3 is 12 residues. This CDR3 reads CAWTGGGETQYF. The DNA for the CDR3 is TGTGCCTGGACAGGGGGCGGGGAGACCCAGTACTTC.

The chain recombines TRBV7-2 with TRBJ1-5; D unclear. CDR3 length: 14 residues. Trimming took off 5 bases at V and 0 bases at J, with 8 bases between the two ends. Germline lookup yields CDR1 SGHTA and CDR2 FQGNSA. CDR3 loop: CASSHSHSNQPQHF. As DNA, the CDR3 is TGTGCCAGCAGCCACAGCCATAGCAATCAGCCCCAGCATTTT.

V usage is TRBV28 and J usage is TRBJ1-5; a possible D gene is TRBD1 (5 bases). Trimming cost V 6 bases and J 5 bases, with 14 bases left between them. Looked up from germline, CDR1 is MDHEN and CDR2 is SYDVKM. The CDR3 runs to 14 residues. The CDR3 loop is CASRWGSGDQPQHF. DNA for the CDR3: TGTGCCAGCAGATGGGGGAGCGGGGATCAGCCCCAGCATTTT.

V and J are TRBV11-2 and TRBJ2-3; 10 nucleotides match TRBD2. The germline gives CDR1 SGHAT, CDR2 FQNNGV. V trimming: 1 base; J trimming: 3 bases; junction bases outside the gene matches: 4. The CDR3 runs 16 residues. CDR3 region: CASSLGAGGMTDTQYF. The CDR3 DNA reads as TGTGCCAGCAGCTTAGGAGCGGGGGGGATGACAGATACGCAGTATTTT.

The chain uses TRBV28 and TRBJ2-7; TRBD2 matches at 7 bases. Losses at the gene ends were 5 bases for V and 2 bases for J; bases not matched to a gene: 21. The CDR3 length is 19 residues. The germline V gene has CDR1 MDHEN and CDR2 SYDVKM. The CDR3: CASSTTAAEAGVRPYEQYF. DNA of the CDR3: TGTGCCAGCAGTACCACAGCCGCTGAGGCGGGAGTGAGGCCCTACGAGCAGTACTTC. Using reference TRBV28 and TRBJ2-7 for the parts outside the CDR3, the full variable domain is DVKVTQSSRYLVKRTGEKVFLECVQDMDHENMFWYRQDPGLGLRLIYFSYDVKMKEKGDIPEGYSVSREKKERFSLILESASTNQTSMYLCASSTTAAEAGVRPYEQYFGPGTRLTVT.

This clone was seen only once. This chain links TRBV6-6 with TRBJ1-1; a possible D gene is TRBD1 (5 bases). The CDR3 runs 14 residues. Trimming pared 0 bases from V and 1 base from J, leaving 6 bases between. The germline V gene has CDR1 MNHNY and CDR2 SVGAGI (reference sequence). The CDR3 coding sequence is TGTGCCAGCAGTTACTCAGGGGAGAACACTGAAGCTTTCTTT. This sequence encodes CASSYSGENTEAFF.

This clone was observed at least ten times. The V and J genes are TRBV5-1 and TRBJ1-1; 12 nucleotides match TRBD1. The CDR3 is 17 amino acids. Germline assignment: CDR1 SGHRS and CDR2 YFSETQ. V lost 6 bases and J lost 1; bases outside the gene matches: 10. Written as DNA, the CDR3 is TGCGCCAGCACAACTCCGGGACAGGGGGCGAGGAACACTGAAGCTTTCTTT. As protein: CASTTPGQGARNTEAFF.

The genes are TRBV7-2 and TRBJ2-5; the match to TRBD2 covers 7 bases. Germline V gives CDR1 SGHTA, CDR2 FQGNSA. CDR3 length equals 13 residues. With V trimmed by 1 base and J by 11 bases, 7 bases remained unmatched. Here the CDR3 reads CASSLVREDEQYF. The CDR3 DNA reads TGTGCCAGCAGCTTAGTCCGGGAGGATGAGCAGTACTTC.

The chain recombines TRBV28 with TRBJ1-2; D is possibly TRBD1 (5 bases). CDR1 and CDR2 (germline): MDHEN, SYDVKM. CDR3 length: 12 amino acids. Trimming cost V 2 bases and J 8 bases, with 9 bases left between them. The chain's CDR3 is CASSLGWGGYTF. CDR3 coding DNA: TGTGCCAGCAGTTTAGGGTGGGGCGGCTACACCTTC.

J is TRBJ2-3 and V is TRBV19; a weak D match, TRBD1 (6 bases). CDR3 length equals 15 residues. The V end was cut by 5 bases, the J end by 1 base, with 13 bases between. Germline CDR1 and CDR2: LNHDA and SQIVND (reference sequence). For the CDR3, the DNA is TGTGCCAGTAGTCCCCCGTGGACAGGCACAGATACGCAGTATTTT. Its protein product is CASSPPWTGTDTQYF.

CDR3 protein: CSGGGGASRETQYF. DNA of the CDR3: TGCAGCGGCGGAGGGGGGGCGAGTCGAGAGACCCAGTACTTC. V usage is TRBV29-1 and J usage is TRBJ2-5, with D possibly matching TRBD2 (7 bases). This CDR3 has 14 residues. Looked up from germline, CDR1 is SQVTM and CDR2 is ANQGSEA. V lost 7 bases and J lost 4, with 19 bases in between.

The chain recombines TRBV5-1 with TRBJ2-3; possible D gene TRBD1, 5 bases. V was clipped by 1 base and J by 3 bases, with 9 bases between them. This CDR3 spans 14 amino acids. In germline, CDR1 is SGHRS, CDR2 YFSETQ. In DNA form, the CDR3 reads TGCGCCAGCAGCTTGACAGGCGTGACAGATACGCAGTATTTT. This codes for CASSLTGVTDTQYF.

The chain is built from TRBV19 and TRBJ1-3; 10 bases match TRBD1. V dropped 4 bases and J dropped 0; count of bases not matched to a gene: 3. This CDR3 comprises 16 residues. Germline lookup yields CDR1 LNHDA and CDR2 SQIVND (reference sequence). CDR3 in DNA: TGTGCCAGTAGTACGGGACAGGGGATCTCTGGAAACACCATATATTTT. Its translation is CASSTGQGISGNTIYF.

V is TRBV10-3 and J is TRBJ1-2; D remains ambiguous. CDR1 and CDR2 from the germline V gene are ENHRY and SYGVKD. Trimming cost V 3 bases and J 6 bases, with 5 bases left between them. The CDR3 has 11 residues. The CDR3 DNA is TGTGCCATCAGTGACAGTGATGGCTACACCTTC. It is translated as CAISDSDGYTF.

V usage is TRBV4-1 and J usage is TRBJ2-2; the D gene is possibly TRBD2 (5 bases). Trimming took off 0 bases at V and 6 bases at J, with 11 bases between the two ends. This CDR3 contains 15 residues. Germline lookup yields CDR1 MGHRA and CDR2 YSYEKL. The CDR3 sequence is CASSQDPSPAGELFF. CDR3 nucleotide sequence: TGCGCCAGCAGCCAAGATCCTAGCCCCGCCGGGGAGCTGTTTTTT.

The V gene is TRBV7-2, the J gene TRBJ2-7; a weak D match, TRBD2 (7 bases). The CDR3 is 13 residues long. Germline CDR1 and CDR2: SGHTA and FQGNSA. V lost 3 bases, J lost 2 bases, and 8 bases lay in between. Here the CDR3 reads CASSLGGPYEQYF. In nucleotides, the CDR3 is TGTGCCAGCAGCTTGGGGGGGCCCTACGAGCAGTACTTC.

This clone turned up a few times. The CDR3 nucleotides read TGTGCCAGCAGCTTGGGGGGGGATGGCTACACCTTC. This codes for CASSLGGDGYTF. The J gene is TRBJ1-2, the V gene TRBV5-6; D possibly corresponds to TRBD1 (5 bases). The CDR3 sequence is 12 residues long. Germline CDR1 SGHDT, CDR2 YYEEEE. The V and J ends lost 0 bases and 6 bases respectively, with 6 bases between them.

V gene TRBV4-2 combines with J gene TRBJ2-1, with 9 bases lining up with TRBD1. Per germline, CDR1 LGHNA and CDR2 YNFKEQ. This CDR3 is built from 18 residues. J lost 5 bases, V lost 0 bases, and 11 bases had no gene match. The CDR3: CASSQDLVGTGLNNEQFF. For the CDR3, the DNA is TGTGCCAGCAGCCAAGATCTGGTTGGGACAGGGTTGAACAATGAGCAGTTCTTC.

The J gene is TRBJ1-1, the V gene TRBV6-1; 11 nucleotides line up with TRBD1. There are 14 residues in the CDR3. The germline CDR1 and CDR2 sequences are MNHNS and SASEGT. V was clipped by 6 bases and J by 4 bases; unmatched bases: 4. The CDR3 loop reads CASSGTGGITEAFF. CDR3 sequence (DNA): TGTGCCAGCAGCGGGACAGGGGGGATCACTGAAGCTTTCTTT.

The V call is TRBV5-1, the J call TRBJ2-3; 9 bases map to TRBD2. Looked up from germline, CDR1 is SGHRS and CDR2 is YFSETQ. V shed 5 bases, J shed 0 bases, and the junction held 13 bases outside the gene matches. The CDR3 loop spans 18 amino acids. The DNA of the CDR3 is TGCGCCAGCAGTGGTCCCGGACTAGCGCTTACTAGCACAGATACGCAGTATTTT. This sequence encodes CASSGPGLALTSTDTQYF.

V usage is TRBV5-6 and J usage is TRBJ2-1, with 9 bases lining up with TRBD2. Germline V gene data show CDR1 as SGHDT and CDR2 as YYEEEE. This CDR3 region has 16 residues. Trimming removed 4 bases from V and 9 bases from J; junction bases left unmatched: 14. The chain's CDR3 is CASSPRLAGWNGEQFF. In DNA form, the CDR3 reads TGTGCCAGCAGCCCGCGCCTAGCGGGGTGGAATGGTGAGCAGTTCTTC.